This TCR beta chain was recovered during a study of cytomegalovirus exposure and HLA in healthy donors. About this clone: Antigen unknown.

The PCR employed 60 Vbeta primers together with 13 Jbeta primers. Generated by immunoSEQ multiplex PCR, the TCRdb table keeps only in-frame clones and is missing some. The table lists some 190,000 clones, just under 80% of them singletons. General study points: Some segments of the V type, notably TRBV6-2 and TRBV6-3, were excluded as indistinguishable. Rarity characterized most TCR sequences, yet some public TCRs appeared in many donors. It emerged from a later analysis that several of the most significant clusters appeared to be linked to common viral pathogens.

Trimming at V came to 7 bases and at J to 6 bases, leaving 11 bases not matched to a gene. CDR1 KGHSH and CDR2 LQKENI come from the germline V gene. CDR3 length: 14 amino acids. The V gene is TRBV18, the J gene TRBJ1-2; TRBD1 matches at 7 bases. Sequenced material: PBMCs. The clonotype was recovered from a woman in her 30s in good health and CMV-seronegative. CDR3 bases: TGTGCCAGCTTCCCGACAGGGTATAATAATGGCTACACCTTC. Translation: CASFPTGYNNGYTF. Filled out from reference TRBV18 and TRBJ1-2, the complete variable domain reads NAGVMQNPRHLVRRRGQEARLRCSPMKGHSHVYWYRQLPEEGLKFMVYLQKENIIDESGMPKERFSAEFPKEGPSILRIQQVVRGDSAAYFCASFPTGYNNGYTFGSGTRLTVV.